This passage covers 29 T cell receptor beta chains from one sample sequenced in a study of molecular identifiers for immune sequencing clone quantification (dated by TCRdb to the late 2010s). The library was produced with PCR. The data were produced on an Illumina HiSeq 4000. In TCRdb, the public reads were trimmed at Q25 with fastp and aligned with MiXCR, with productive beta chains retained. Each CDR3 protein gets just one entry, which takes the most common genes and DNA from the rows behind it. This sample is represented by 65,000 to 70,000 distinct CDR3 sequences; around a sixth of them were singletons. Over 1.3% of the sample is in the top ten clones. Sequencing used naive CD8+ T cells from blood, with Jurkat cell RNA spiked in. Interpreted using the paper, the cell subset or site label stands for: FACS-sorted CD8+CD4-CCR7+CD45RA+ naive T cells. All receptors come from a human donor in good health. Some libraries in this study had Jurkat cell RNA spiked in.

This clonotype was observed a few times. The V call is TRBV4-1, the J call TRBJ2-2; the match to TRBD2 covers 13 bases. The trim removed 3 bases at V and 5 bases at J, leaving 21 bases unmatched. CDR1 and CDR2 (germline): MGHRA, YSYEKL. The CDR3 covers 22 residues. The CDR3 nucleotides are TGCGCCAGCAGCCACACAACGATGGGACTAGCGGGATTTACCGGACGGACCGGGGAGCTGTTTTTT. Its protein product is CASSHTTMGLAGFTGRTGELFF.

This clonotype was counted ten times or more. V usage is TRBV29-1 and J usage is TRBJ2-7; D gene ambiguous. Trimming removed 6 bases at V and 0 bases at J, with 12 bases between. The CDR3 spans 13 residues. Germline CDR1 and CDR2: SQVTM and ANQGSEA. The CDR3 loop is CSVGRPSSYEQYF. The CDR3 DNA reads as TGCAGCGTCGGACGGCCGAGCTCCTACGAGCAGTACTTC.

Comments on this clonotype: A read error is possible here, since a much larger clone lies one base away. This rearrangement joins TRBV9 to TRBJ1-1, with D uncertain. Germline CDR1 and CDR2: SGDLS and YYNGEE. The CDR3 covers 12 residues. The CDR3 DNA is TGTGCCAGCAGCGTCTCAGACACTGAAGCTTCCTTT. Translated: CASSVSDTEASF.

In its sample, this clonotype was seen many times. V is TRBV13 and J is TRBJ2-7; 8 positions agree with TRBD1. This CDR3 contains 15 residues. The germline V gene encodes CDR1 PRHDT and CDR2 FYEKMQ (reference sequence). The J segment lost 6 bases and the V segment lost 4 bases, leaving 11 bases of the junction unmatched. This CDR3 is CASSSVQGAIFEQYF. The CDR3 DNA reads as TGTGCCAGCAGCTCAGTCCAGGGGGCAATTTTCGAGCAGTACTTC.

This clonotype showed up many times. The genes are TRBV7-2 and TRBJ2-7, with TRBD1 matching 8 bases. The ends lost 3 bases at V and 1 base at J; junction bases unmatched: 2. The CDR3 has 14 amino acids. Germline V gene sequence: CDR1 SGHTA, CDR2 FQGNSA. CDR3 coding DNA: TGTGCCAGCAGCTTGGGGACAGGATCCTACGAGCAGTACTTC. This gives the protein CASSLGTGSYEQYF. The whole variable domain, remainder taken from reference TRBV7-2 and TRBJ2-7, is GAGVSQSPSNKVTEKGKDVELRCDPISGHTALYWYRQSLGQGLEFLIYFQGNSAPDKSGLPSDRFSAERTGGSVSTLTIQRTQQEDSAVYLCASSLGTGSYEQYFGPGTRLTVT.

Worth noting for this clonotype: Being one base from a much bigger clone, this may be a read error. The chain links TRBV4-2 to TRBJ2-7; D unclear. Per germline, CDR1 LGHNA and CDR2 YNFKEQ. CDR3 length: 12 amino acids. In DNA, the CDR3 is TGTGCCAGCAGCCGTCCGGCGGTCGAGCTGTACTTC. The encoded protein is CASSRPAVELYF.

This clonotype was counted ten times or more. The J gene is TRBJ2-2, the V gene TRBV27; tentative D call: TRBD2 (5 bases). The CDR3 is 12 residues long. Germline CDR1 reads MNHEY; CDR2 reads SMNVEV (reference sequence). V shed 2 bases and J shed 8 bases, with 6 bases lying between them. The CDR3 is CASSLLAGELFF. CDR3 coding DNA: TGTGCCAGCAGTTTACTAGCTGGGGAGCTGTTTTTT.

This clonotype was picked up a small number of times. The V gene is TRBV11-2, the J gene TRBJ2-7, with 9 bases that match TRBD1. CDR1 and CDR2 (germline): SGHAT, FQNNGV. The CDR3 runs to 16 residues. J was trimmed by 3 bases and V by 3 bases; bases with no gene match: 9. The chain's CDR3 is CASSFSRDRVLYEQYF. CDR3 nucleotides: TGTGCCAGCAGCTTTTCGAGGGACAGGGTTCTCTACGAGCAGTACTTC.

This clonotype has ten or more counts. The CDR3: CASSLLDRGETQYF. In nucleotides, the CDR3 is TGTGCCAGCAGTTTACTGGACAGGGGTGAGACCCAGTACTTC. This chain joins TRBV27 and TRBJ2-5, with 9 bases matching TRBD1. CDR3 length equals 14 residues. Germline CDR1 reads MNHEY; CDR2 reads SMNVEV (reference sequence). Trimming took 2 bases from V and 5 from J; bases not matched to a gene: 3.

This clonotype has a count of ten or more. This sequence joins TRBV20-1 and TRBJ2-7; TRBD2 aligns across 10 bases. The V and J ends lost 3 bases and 4 bases, in that order; junction bases with no gene match: 9. This CDR3 comprises 15 residues. Germline-derived CDR1 and CDR2 are DFQATT and SNEGSKA (reference sequence). The CDR3 sequence is CSARPLAGVLYEQYF. The DNA for the CDR3 is TGCAGTGCTAGGCCTCTAGCGGGAGTGTTGTACGAGCAGTACTTC.

This clonotype was detected a few times. J is TRBJ2-1 and V is TRBV7-9; D is possibly TRBD2 (5 bases). Per germline, CDR1 SEHNR and CDR2 FQNEAQ (reference sequence). CDR3 length: 17 amino acids. V lost 5 bases and J lost 6, with 23 bases in between. DNA for the CDR3: TGTGCCAGCAGCGGAGAGGGTTGGCGACTACAAACCAATGAGCAGTTCTTC. Translated, it gives CASSGEGWRLQTNEQFF.

This clonotype was recorded a few times. The rearrangement links TRBV12-3 or TRBV12-4 to TRBJ2-5; possibly TRBD1 or TRBD2 for D (5 bases each). V shed 1 base and J shed 0 bases, with 9 bases lying between them. The CDR3 consists of 15 residues. This CDR3 is CASSLVGPYQETQYF. CDR3 sequence (DNA): TGTGCCAGCAGTTTAGTGGGACCGTACCAAGAGACCCAGTACTTC.

This clonotype occurred many times. The V and J genes are TRBV7-2 and TRBJ2-1, with D perhaps matching TRBD1 (6 bases). The ends were cut back, 2 bases at V and 5 bases at J, with 13 bases in the middle. Germline assignment: CDR1 SGHTA and CDR2 FQGNSA. The CDR3 contains 15 residues. Written as DNA, the CDR3 is TGTGCCAGCAGCTTATGGTGGGGGCGTAACAATGAGCAGTTCTTC. Amino acid sequence: CASSLWWGRNNEQFF.

The chain combines TRBV28 with TRBJ2-7; 9 bases line up with TRBD2. The length of the CDR3 is 16 residues. Germline V CDR1 and CDR2: MDHEN, SYDVKM. The V segment lost 0 bases and the J segment 3 bases; nucleotides outside the gene matches: 6. In nucleotides, the CDR3 is TGTGCCAGCAGTTTATGGGCTAGCGGGACGCACTACGAGCAGTACTTC. This gives the protein CASSLWASGTHYEQYF.

The chain links TRBV11-3 to TRBJ2-7; no clear D. This CDR3 region has 12 residues. V gave up 4 bases and J gave up 4 bases, with 8 bases separating them. The germline gives CDR1 SGHNT, CDR2 YENEEA. In DNA, the CDR3 is TGTGCCAGCAGCTCTTCAGGATACGAGCAGTACTTC. Translated, it gives CASSSSGYEQYF.

This clonotype appeared a few times. The V call is TRBV27, the J call TRBJ2-7; maybe TRBD1 (5 bases). Germline assignment: CDR1 MNHEY and CDR2 SMNVEV (reference sequence). V was cut by 3 bases and J by 2 bases, with 11 bases left in between. CDR3 length equals 14 residues. The CDR3 spells CASSLADKTYEQYF. The CDR3 DNA sequence: TGTGCCAGCAGTTTGGCGGACAAGACCTACGAGCAGTACTTC.

The chain has TRBV29-1 and TRBJ2-1; 8 bases are a match to TRBD2. This CDR3 region has 14 residues. Germline V gene sequence: CDR1 SQVTM, CDR2 ANQGSEA. J lost 1 base, V lost 6 bases, and 5 bases had no gene match. The CDR3 protein is CSVKAGDSYNEQFF. CDR3 nucleotides: TGCAGCGTAAAAGCGGGAGATTCCTACAATGAGCAGTTCTTC.

This clonotype was counted ten times or more. The chain has TRBV23-1 and TRBJ2-5; TRBD1 aligns across 10 bases. TRBV23-1 is sorted into the ORF group, with uncertain function. The J segment lost 9 bases and the V segment lost 1 base, leaving 5 bases of the junction unmatched. The CDR3 extends over 14 amino acids. The CDR3 protein is CASSQYGTGVAQYF. The CDR3, as DNA: TGCGCCAGCAGTCAATACGGGACAGGGGTGGCCCAGTACTTC.

In the case of this clonotype: A much larger clone lies a single base off, so this may be a read error. The gene calls are TRBV13 and TRBJ2-1, with 12 bases aligning to TRBD2. CDR3 length equals 16 residues. CDR1 and CDR2 (germline): PRHDT, FYEKMQ (reference sequence). V trimming: 4 bases; J trimming: 9 bases; junction bases outside the gene matches: 10. Here the CDR3 reads CASSSETSGSQTEQFF. The DNA for the CDR3 is TGTGCCAGCAGCTCAGAGACTAGCGGGAGCCAAACTGAGCAGTTCTTC.

This clonotype has ten or more counts. CDR3 in amino acids: CASSRRAQEDQPQHF. Here the CDR3 DNA reads TGCGCAAGCTCCCGAAGGGCCCAGGAGGATCAGCCCCAGCATTTT. This chain connects TRBV4-1 to TRBJ1-5; D gene unclear. The CDR3 contains 15 residues. The germline V gene has CDR1 MGHRA and CDR2 YSYEKL.

About this clonotype itself: A much larger clone is a single base away; this may be a read error. The gene calls are TRBV6-2 or TRBV6-3 and TRBJ2-1; TRBD2 aligns across 8 bases. Germline loops: CDR1 MNHEY, CDR2 SVGEGT. The V gene end was trimmed by 2 bases and the J gene end by 0 bases; junction bases not matched to a gene: 12. The CDR3 sequence is 19 residues long. The CDR3 DNA follows: TGTGCCAGCAGTTACCCCTTTCTTAGCGGGGCCGTCTCCTACAATGAGCAGTTCTTC. This codes for CASSYPFLSGAVSYNEQFF.

The chain uses TRBV4-2 and TRBJ2-1; D ambiguous. The CDR3 has 16 residues. In germline, CDR1 is LGHNA, CDR2 YNFKEQ. Trimming pared 0 bases from V and 0 bases from J, leaving 9 bases between. The CDR3 region is CASSQDMFDSYNEQFF. The DNA for the CDR3 is TGTGCCAGCAGCCAAGATATGTTCGACTCCTACAATGAGCAGTTCTTC.

This clonotype was observed many times. The chain links TRBV12-5 to TRBJ1-2; D is uncertain. CDR1 and CDR2 from the germline V gene are LGHNT and FRNRAP. V shed 0 bases and J shed 5 bases, with 13 bases lying between them. There are 15 residues in the CDR3. CDR3 in DNA: TGTGCTAGTGGTTTGGTCAACGGGCGGAAGTATGGCTACACCTTC. Its translation: CASGLVNGRKYGYTF.

The sample holds many counts of this clonotype. The rearrangement joins TRBV27 to TRBJ1-1; perhaps TRBD1 as D (5 bases). The CDR3 sequence is 14 residues long. The germline V gene encodes CDR1 MNHEY and CDR2 SMNVEV (reference sequence). V gave up 3 bases and J gave up 6 bases, with 14 bases separating them. The CDR3 protein is CASSFKGRGPEAFF. The CDR3 DNA is TGTGCCAGCAGTTTTAAAGGGAGGGGTCCTGAAGCTTTCTTT.

This clonotype has just a few counts. The V gene is TRBV12-3 or TRBV12-4, the J gene TRBJ2-1; maybe TRBD1 (5 bases). The CDR3 extends over 12 amino acids. V lost 4 bases and J lost 8, with 9 bases in between. The CDR3 bases are TGTGCCAGCAGTTGGCAGGGTGATGAGCAGTTCTTC. Translation gives CASSWQGDEQFF.

This clonotype has at least ten counts. The rearrangement links TRBV28 to TRBJ1-1, with TRBD1 as a possible D gene (5 bases). The CDR3 consists of 14 residues. Germline assignment: CDR1 MDHEN and CDR2 SYDVKM. Trimming removed 3 bases at V and 0 bases at J, with 8 bases between. In DNA, the CDR3 is TGTGCCAGCAGTTTGACAGTGATGAACACTGAAGCTTTCTTT. It specifies CASSLTVMNTEAFF.

This clonotype was counted ten times or more. The DNA for the CDR3 is TGTGCCAGCAGCGCGACAGTAAACTATGGCTACACCTTC. Translated: CASSATVNYGYTF. The V call is TRBV7-9, the J call TRBJ1-2, with D maybe TRBD1 (5 bases). CDR1 and CDR2 (germline): SEHNR, FQNEAQ (reference sequence). CDR3 size: 13 residues. Trimming took 5 bases from V and 2 from J, leaving 9 bases between them. The whole variable domain, remainder taken from reference TRBV7-9 and TRBJ1-2, is DTGVSQNPRHKITKRGQNVTFRCDPISEHNRLYWYRQTLGQGPEFLTYFQNEAQLEKSRLLSDRFSAERPKGSFSTLEIQRTEQGDSAMYLCASSATVNYGYTFGSGTRLTVV.

The table lists this clonotype with many counts. V and J are TRBV11-2 and TRBJ2-2, with D unclear. This CDR3 is 16 amino acids long. V was trimmed by 6 bases and J by 0 bases, leaving 14 bases between them. Germline values: CDR1 SGHAT, CDR2 FQNNGV. The CDR3 sequence is CASSGQPVANTGELFF. CDR3 nucleotide sequence: TGTGCCAGCAGTGGGCAGCCAGTCGCGAACACCGGGGAGCTGTTTTTT.

This clonotype occurred a few times. J is TRBJ2-7 and V is TRBV4-1, with TRBD1 matching 8 bases. The CDR3 consists of 15 residues. The V gene's germline CDR1 is MGHRA and CDR2 YSYEKL. Germline trimming cut 5 bases from V and 1 base from J; bases unmatched to any gene: 7. CDR3: CASSFERQGSYEQYF. The CDR3 DNA is TGCGCCAGCAGCTTCGAGAGACAGGGGTCCTACGAGCAGTACTTC.